One sample yielded the 6 T cell receptor beta chains listed below, sequenced in a study of early T cells in non-severe SARS-CoV-2 infection (dated by TCRdb to about 2021). The library was obtained by 5' RACE. TCRdb lists the instrument as NextSeq 500. TCRdb passed the public sequencing reads through fastp at Q25 and MiXCR, retaining productive beta sequences. Each CDR3 protein appears once, grouped with its most common genes and DNA. Present in this sample are 65,000 to 75,000 distinct CDR3 sequences, roughly 4.6% of which were seen just once. Roughly 3.9% of the sample rests with the top ten. The specimen comprised whole blood, sampled at baseline. These receptors originate from an adult who was a healthcare worker with PCR-confirmed SARS-CoV-2 infection or an uninfected control (not recorded which). The donor label of this sample is uncertain.

The rearrangement links TRBV10-3 to TRBJ2-1, with D uncertain. V was trimmed by 2 bases and J by 4 bases, leaving 6 bases between them. Per germline, CDR1 ENHRY and CDR2 SYGVKD. The CDR3 covers 13 residues. CDR3 region: CAISETEYNEQFF. In DNA form, the CDR3 reads TGTGCCATCAGTGAGACCGAATACAATGAGCAGTTCTTC.

This clonotype was picked up a small number of times. This chain joins TRBV15 and TRBJ1-6; D gene ambiguous. The CDR3 is 12 amino acids. CDR1 is LNHNV, CDR2 YYDKDF, per germline (reference sequence). V dropped 5 bases and J dropped 11 bases, with 10 bases sitting between them. The CDR3, as DNA: TGTGCCACCAGCCTGGACGCAACACCCCTCCACTTT. This gives the protein CATSLDATPLHF. Drawing the rest from reference TRBV15 and TRBJ1-6, the complete variable domain is DAMVIQNPRYQVTQFGKPVTLSCSQTLNHNVMYWYQQKSSQAPKLLFHYYDKDFNNEADTPDNFQSRRPNTSFCFLDIRSPGLGDTAMYLCATSLDATPLHFGNGTRLTVT.

This clonotype has just a few counts. This chain joins TRBV5-1 and TRBJ1-2; no reliable D call. This CDR3 contains 13 residues. The V gene lost 0 bases and the J gene lost 8 bases, with 11 bases spanning the gap. Germline V gene sequence: CDR1 SGHRS, CDR2 YFSETQ. The CDR3 sequence: CASSLVEGNGYTF. The DNA for the CDR3 is TGCGCCAGCAGCTTGGTAGAGGGCAACGGCTACACCTTC.

This clonotype came up many times. The chain employs TRBV4-3 and TRBJ1-1; D gene ambiguous. The germline V gene has CDR1 LGHNA and CDR2 YSLEER. The CDR3 spans 17 residues. Trimming removed 1 base at V and 0 bases at J, with 15 bases between. The CDR3 here is CASSQAGRAGLNTEAFF. The CDR3 DNA follows: TGCGCCAGCAGCCAAGCCGGGAGGGCAGGCTTGAACACTGAAGCTTTCTTT.

This clonotype was recorded at least ten times. The chain couples TRBV3-1 to TRBJ2-7; a possible D gene is TRBD1 (5 bases). The ends were cut back, 5 bases at V and 6 bases at J, with 14 bases in the middle. The germline V gene encodes CDR1 LGHDT and CDR2 YNNKEL (reference sequence). This CDR3 region has 13 residues. The CDR3 DNA sequence: TGTGCCAGCAGCTATCAAGGGGTGGGCGAGCAGTACTTC. Residues: CASSYQGVGEQYF.

This clonotype came up a few times. The chain is built from TRBV20-1 and TRBJ1-3, with a possible D match to TRBD1 (6 bases). The germline V and J ends were trimmed by 1 base and 4 bases, with 17 bases remaining between them. The CDR3 spans 16 residues. Germline CDR1 is DFQATT and CDR2 is SNEGSKA (reference sequence). In nucleotides, the CDR3 is TGCAGTGCTAGAGTCCCCCTTCAGGGGATAGGAAACACCATATATTTT. Translated, it gives CSARVPLQGIGNTIYF.